Presented here are 5 T cell receptor beta chains from one specimen sequenced in a study of T cell repertoires in cytomegalovirus infection. TCRdb reanalysed the reads using MiXCR and keeps one entry per CDR3 protein. The sample has 210,000 or so distinct CDR3 sequences, 5% to 8.5% seen once; the top ten hold under 7.5%. Source material: PBMCs. Receptors originate from a human donor in good health (CMV status not recorded). Some clones in this sample may be carry-over from other donors' samples.

The sample holds many counts of this clonotype. V usage is TRBV28 and J usage is TRBJ1-6; 9 bases agree with TRBD1. With 6 bases clipped from V and 8 bases from J, the junction kept 8 bases outside the gene matches. The CDR3 spans 15 residues. CDR1 MDHEN and CDR2 SYDVKM come from the germline V gene. The CDR3 DNA reads TGTGCCAGCAGGGGGTTCGGGACAGGGTATTCACCCCTCCACTTT. This translates into CASRGFGTGYSPLHF.

Details on this clonotype: This could be a read error, since a much larger clone is one nucleotide away. The chain is built from TRBV5-1 and TRBJ1-3; no firm D call. The V gene's germline CDR1 is SGHRS and CDR2 YFSETQ. The CDR3 loop spans 15 amino acids. V lost 4 bases and J lost 8, with 19 bases in between. The CDR3: CASSPGMPGKDTIYF. The CDR3 DNA reads as TGCGCCAGCAGCCCCGGGATGCCGGGTAAAGACACCATATATTTT.

This clonotype occurred many times. The V and J genes are TRBV6-2 or TRBV6-3 and TRBJ1-1; TRBD1 might be the D (6 bases). CDR1 MNHEY and CDR2 SVGEGT come from the germline V gene. V lost 5 bases to trimming and J lost 5 bases, with 15 bases between them. The CDR3 length is 14 residues. The CDR3 sequence is CASSVGQRGTEAFF. CDR3 sequence (DNA): TGTGCCAGCAGTGTGGGACAAAGGGGGACTGAAGCTTTCTTT.

This clonotype has ten or more counts. V and J are TRBV7-2 and TRBJ1-6, with 7 bases matching TRBD1. V dropped 2 bases and J dropped 7; count of bases not matched to a gene: 5. Germline loops: CDR1 SGHTA, CDR2 FQGNSA. The CDR3 has 15 residues. CDR3 bases: TGTGCCAGCAGCTTACCGGGACAGCTAAATTCACCCCTCCACTTT. Protein: CASSLPGQLNSPLHF.

This clonotype was recorded at least ten times. The genes are TRBV7-9 and TRBJ2-4; 9 bases line up with TRBD2. With 10 bases clipped from V and 2 bases from J, the junction kept 3 bases outside the gene matches. Germline V lookup: CDR1 SEHNR, CDR2 FQNEAQ (reference sequence). CDR3 size: 13 residues. CDR3 in DNA: TGTGCCACCGCGGGGGGGACCAAAAACATTCAGTACTTC. This gives the protein CATAGGTKNIQYF.